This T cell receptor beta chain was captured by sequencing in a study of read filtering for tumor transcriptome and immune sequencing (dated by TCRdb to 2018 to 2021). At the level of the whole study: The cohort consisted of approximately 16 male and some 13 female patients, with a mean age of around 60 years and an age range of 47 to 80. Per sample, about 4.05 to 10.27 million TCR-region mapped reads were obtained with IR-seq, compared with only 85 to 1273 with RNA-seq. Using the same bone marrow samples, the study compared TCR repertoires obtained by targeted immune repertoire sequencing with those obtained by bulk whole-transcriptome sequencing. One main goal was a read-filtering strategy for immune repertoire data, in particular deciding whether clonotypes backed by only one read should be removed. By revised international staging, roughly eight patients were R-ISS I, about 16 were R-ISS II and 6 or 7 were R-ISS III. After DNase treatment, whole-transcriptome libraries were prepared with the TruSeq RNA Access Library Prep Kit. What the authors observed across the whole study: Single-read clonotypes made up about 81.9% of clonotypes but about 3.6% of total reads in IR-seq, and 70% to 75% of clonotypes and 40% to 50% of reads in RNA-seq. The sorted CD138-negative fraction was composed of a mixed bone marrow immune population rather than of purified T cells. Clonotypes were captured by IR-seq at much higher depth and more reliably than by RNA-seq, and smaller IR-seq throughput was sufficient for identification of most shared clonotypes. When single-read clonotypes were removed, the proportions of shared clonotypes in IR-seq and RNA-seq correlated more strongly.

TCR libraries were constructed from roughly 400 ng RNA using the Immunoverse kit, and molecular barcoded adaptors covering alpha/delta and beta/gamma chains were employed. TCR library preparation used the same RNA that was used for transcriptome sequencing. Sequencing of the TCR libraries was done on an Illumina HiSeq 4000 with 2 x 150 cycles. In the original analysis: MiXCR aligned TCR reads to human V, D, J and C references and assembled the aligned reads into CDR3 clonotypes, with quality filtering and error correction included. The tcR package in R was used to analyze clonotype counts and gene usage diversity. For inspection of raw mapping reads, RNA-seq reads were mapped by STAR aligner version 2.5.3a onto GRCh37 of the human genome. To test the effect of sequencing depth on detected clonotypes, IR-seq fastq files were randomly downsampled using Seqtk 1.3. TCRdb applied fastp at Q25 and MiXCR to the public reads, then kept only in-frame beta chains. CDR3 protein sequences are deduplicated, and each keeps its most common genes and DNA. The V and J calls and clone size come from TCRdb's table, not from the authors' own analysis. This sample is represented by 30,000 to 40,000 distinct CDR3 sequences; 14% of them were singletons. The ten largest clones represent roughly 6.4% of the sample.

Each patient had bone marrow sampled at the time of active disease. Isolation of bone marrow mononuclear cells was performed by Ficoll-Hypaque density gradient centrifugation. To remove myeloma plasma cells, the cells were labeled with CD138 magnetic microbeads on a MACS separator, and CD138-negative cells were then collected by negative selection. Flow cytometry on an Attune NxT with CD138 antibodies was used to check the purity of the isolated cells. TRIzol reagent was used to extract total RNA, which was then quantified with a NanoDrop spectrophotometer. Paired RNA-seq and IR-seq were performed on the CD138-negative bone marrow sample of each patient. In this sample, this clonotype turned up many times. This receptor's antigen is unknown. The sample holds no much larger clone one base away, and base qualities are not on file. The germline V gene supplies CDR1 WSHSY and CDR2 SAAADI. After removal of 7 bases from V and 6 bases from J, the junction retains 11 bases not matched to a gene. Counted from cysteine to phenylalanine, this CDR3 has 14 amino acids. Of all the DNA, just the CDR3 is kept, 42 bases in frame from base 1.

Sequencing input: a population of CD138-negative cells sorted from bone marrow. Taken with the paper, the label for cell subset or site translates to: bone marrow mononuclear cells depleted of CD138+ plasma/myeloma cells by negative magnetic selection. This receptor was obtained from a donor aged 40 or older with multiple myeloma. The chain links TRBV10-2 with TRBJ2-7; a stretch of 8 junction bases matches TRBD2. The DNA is TGCGCCAGCAATAGTCCGGGGGGGCCGAGCGAGCAGTACTTC. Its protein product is CASNSPGGPSEQYF.